Following are 16 T cell receptor beta chains from one sample sequenced in a study of PD-1 blockade in classical Hodgkin lymphoma. Sample time point: cycle 4 day 1 (C4D1), after five to seven weeks of nivolumab. There was relapse after autologous stem cell transplantation in every patient, and there was variation in brentuximab vedotin exposure. The assay was immunoSEQ multiplex PCR, and TCRdb's table has in-frame clones only and misses some. Of tens of thousands of clones in the sample, around 80% were seen once. The starting material was peripheral blood mononuclear cells (PBMCs), obtained before the fourth cycle of nivolumab. All receptors derive from a human donor with classical Hodgkin lymphoma.

The chain carries TRBV27 and TRBJ1-1; D unresolved. The CDR3 contains 12 residues. With 3 bases removed from V and 4 bases from J, the gap between germline ends came to 6 bases. Germline lookup yields CDR1 MNHEY and CDR2 SMNVEV (reference sequence). CDR3 sequence (DNA): TGTGCCAGCAGTTTTCTTGGCACTGAAGCTTTCTTT. Translating gives CASSFLGTEAFF.

This clone showed up just once. The rearrangement joins TRBV7-2 to TRBJ2-2, with D unclear. CDR1 is SGHTA, CDR2 FQGNSA, per germline. The V end lost 5 bases, the J end lost 2 bases, and 12 bases lay between the germline ends. The CDR3 is made up of 15 amino acids. The CDR3 spells CASSPRTPNTGELFF. The CDR3 bases are TGTGCCAGCAGCCCCCGAACGCCTAACACCGGGGAGCTGTTTTTT.

The chain joins TRBV6-1 to TRBJ2-3, with 7 bases identical to TRBD2. The germline gives CDR1 MNHNS, CDR2 SASEGT. CDR3 length: 14 amino acids. V shed 7 bases and J 2 bases; nucleotides not matched to a gene: 6. In DNA, the CDR3 is TGTGCCAGCAATCCGGGACTACTCACAGATACGCAGTATTTT. Translating gives CASNPGLLTDTQYF.

The rearrangement uses TRBV6-5 and TRBJ1-1, with 10 bases aligning to TRBD1. Trimming removed 2 bases from V and 5 bases from J; junction bases left unmatched: 8. CDR1 and CDR2 (germline): MNHEY, SVGAGI. This CDR3 is 16 amino acids long. The CDR3 is CASSYIAGTGVTEAFF. CDR3 sequence (DNA): TGTGCCAGCAGTTACATCGCCGGGACAGGGGTTACTGAAGCTTTCTTT.

The chain employs TRBV7-8 and TRBJ1-5, with D possibly matching TRBD1 (5 bases). This CDR3 region has 15 residues. With 5 bases removed from V and 9 bases from J, the gap between germline ends came to 20 bases. Germline CDR1 and CDR2: SGHVS and FQNEAQ. CDR3 residues: CASSGRDWVFRPQHF. The CDR3 DNA reads as TGTGCCAGCAGCGGCAGGGATTGGGTATTTCGGCCCCAGCATTTT.

The chain links TRBV4-1 to TRBJ1-2; D might be TRBD1 (5 bases). The CDR3 extends over 14 amino acids. From germline, CDR1 is MGHRA and CDR2 YSYEKL. Trimming cost V 8 bases and J 5 bases, with 18 bases left between them. The CDR3 region has the DNA TGCGCCAGCGGGCGGGACCTAAAGGGATATGGCTACACCTTC. It yields the protein CASGRDLKGYGYTF.

Only one count was recorded for this clone. V usage is TRBV2 and J usage is TRBJ1-3, with D hard to call. V dropped 6 bases and J dropped 4 bases, with 7 bases sitting between them. This CDR3 region has 12 residues. Germline values: CDR1 SNHLY, CDR2 FYNNEI. CDR3 loop: CASRQVGNTIYF. The CDR3 bases are TGTGCCAGCAGGCAAGTAGGAAACACCATATATTTT. The whole variable domain, filled in from reference TRBV2 and TRBJ1-3, reads EPEVTQTPSHQVTQMGQEVILRCVPISNHLYFYWYRQILGQKVEFLVSFYNNEISEKSEIFDDQFSVERPDGSNFTLKIRSTKLEDSAMYFCASRQVGNTIYFGEGSWLTVV.

The chain employs TRBV5-1 and TRBJ1-1, with D maybe TRBD1 (6 bases). V was pared by 0 bases and J by 5 bases, with 14 bases between. The CDR3 runs 15 residues. Germline V gene sequence: CDR1 SGHRS, CDR2 YFSETQ. CDR3 bases: TGCGCCAGCAGCTTGGAGGGGGTCGGGCGAACTGAAGCTTTCTTT. Translated, it gives CASSLEGVGRTEAFF.

This sequence joins TRBV27 and TRBJ1-2; 10 nucleotides match TRBD1. The CDR3 is 16 residues long. The J segment lost 2 bases and the V segment lost 4 bases, leaving 7 bases of the junction unmatched. Germline lookup yields CDR1 MNHEY and CDR2 SMNVEV (reference sequence). Here the CDR3 reads CASSYAGGQGNYGYTF. The CDR3, as DNA: TGTGCCAGCAGTTACGCAGGGGGACAGGGGAACTATGGCTACACCTTC.

This chain links TRBV28 with TRBJ1-2; weak D call: TRBD1 (6 bases). Trimming cost V 6 bases and J 4 bases, with 9 bases left between them. There are 12 residues in the CDR3. Per the germline V gene, CDR1 is MDHEN and CDR2 is SYDVKM. CDR3 DNA sequence: TGTGCCAGCAGGAGGGGGACCTATGGCTACACCTTC. Translation gives CASRRGTYGYTF.

The chain joins TRBV12-5 to TRBJ2-1; either TRBD1 or TRBD2 may fit D (6 bases each). The germline V and J ends were trimmed by 6 bases and 9 bases, with 27 bases remaining between them. The CDR3 consists of 17 residues. The germline CDR1 and CDR2 sequences are LGHNT and FRNRAP. Here the CDR3 reads CASGVGSGTRGGGEQFF. The CDR3 bases are TGTGCTAGTGGGGTTGGATCTGGGACCCGAGGGGGAGGTGAGCAGTTCTTC.

This chain joins TRBV5-1 and TRBJ2-1; 10 bases agree with TRBD2. The CDR3 totals 16 residues. The germline gives CDR1 SGHRS, CDR2 YFSETQ. Trimming cost V 4 bases and J 8 bases; bases outside gene matches: 12. The DNA for the CDR3 is TGCGCCAGCAGCCTCCCGGGACTAGCGAGAGTCGATGAGCAGTTCTTC. This sequence encodes CASSLPGLARVDEQFF.

About this clone: This sample also contains other DNA sequences that code for the same CDR3. This chain connects TRBV27 to TRBJ2-3, with 14 bases aligning to TRBD2. The CDR3 spans 14 residues. Germline V lookup: CDR1 MNHEY, CDR2 SMNVEV (reference sequence). The V segment lost 8 bases and the J segment 6 bases; nucleotides outside the gene matches: 4. CDR3 DNA: TGTGCCAGCCGACTAGCGGGAGGGCTCGATACGCAGTATTTT. Protein: CASRLAGGLDTQYF.

The rearrangement joins TRBV6-1 to TRBJ2-7; the D is unclear. This CDR3 contains 12 residues. Between the trimmed V and J ends, which lost 6 bases and 6 bases, there was a span of 12 bases. Per the germline V gene, CDR1 is MNHNS and CDR2 is SASEGT. For the CDR3, the DNA is TGTGCCAGCAGCCGCTTAATTTCCGAGCAGTACTTC. As protein: CASSRLISEQYF.

The chain joins TRBV18 to TRBJ2-5; possibly TRBD2 for D (5 bases). V lost 0 bases to trimming and J lost 1 base, with 6 bases between them. The CDR3 is made up of 14 amino acids. Germline assignment: CDR1 KGHSH and CDR2 LQKENI. The CDR3 region is CASSPPGSQETQYF. Here the CDR3 DNA reads TGTGCCAGCTCACCACCAGGGAGCCAAGAGACCCAGTACTTC. The full variable domain, rest sourced from reference TRBV18 and TRBJ2-5, is NAGVMQNPRHLVRRRGQEARLRCSPMKGHSHVYWYRQLPEEGLKFMVYLQKENIIDESGMPKERFSAEFPKEGPSILRIQQVVRGDSAAYFCASSPPGSQETQYFGPGTRLLVL.

The gene calls are TRBV25-1 and TRBJ2-2; 11 nucleotides align to TRBD2. The CDR3 is 15 amino acids. Trimming cost V 3 bases and J 7 bases; bases outside gene matches: 4. Per the germline V gene, CDR1 is MGHDK and CDR2 is SYGVNS. The DNA for the CDR3 is TGTGCCAGCAGTGATAGCGGGAGGGCTTTCGGGGAGCTGTTTTTT. Protein product: CASSDSGRAFGELFF.